This T cell receptor beta chain appears in the sequencing data of a study of T cell changes during pregnancy in multiple sclerosis. Germline lookup yields CDR1 SGHAT and CDR2 FQNNGV. V lost 5 bases and J lost 0; bases outside the gene matches: 4. This CDR3 spans 15 amino acids. Profiling relied on immunoSEQ multiplex PCR, and the TCRdb table lists in-frame clones only, not all of them. The repertoire holds some 70,000 clones, with 75% to 90% as singletons. The chain has TRBV11-2 and TRBJ1-5; 7 nucleotides align to TRBD1. The sequence came from a female donor in good health, enrolled as a control in a pregnancy study. The starting material was peripheral blood, obtained after pregnancy. The CDR3 reads CASSVGTASNQPQHF. The CDR3, as DNA: TGTGCCAGCAGCGTTGGGACAGCTAGCAATCAGCCCCAGCATTTT.